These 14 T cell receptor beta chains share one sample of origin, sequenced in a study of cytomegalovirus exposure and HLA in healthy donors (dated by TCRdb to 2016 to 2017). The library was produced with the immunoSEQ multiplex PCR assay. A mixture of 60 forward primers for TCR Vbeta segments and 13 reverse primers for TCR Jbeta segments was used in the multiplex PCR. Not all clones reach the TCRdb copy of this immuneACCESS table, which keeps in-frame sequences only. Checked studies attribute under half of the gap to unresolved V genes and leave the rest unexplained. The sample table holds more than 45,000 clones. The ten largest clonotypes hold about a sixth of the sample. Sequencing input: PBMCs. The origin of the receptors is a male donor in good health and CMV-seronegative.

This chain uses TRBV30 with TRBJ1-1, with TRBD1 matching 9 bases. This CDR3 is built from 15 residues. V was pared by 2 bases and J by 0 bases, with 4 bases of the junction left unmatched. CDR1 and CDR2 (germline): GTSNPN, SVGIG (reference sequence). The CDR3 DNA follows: TGTGCCTGGAGTATAGGACAGGGGATGAACACTGAAGCTTTCTTT. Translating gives CAWSIGQGMNTEAFF.

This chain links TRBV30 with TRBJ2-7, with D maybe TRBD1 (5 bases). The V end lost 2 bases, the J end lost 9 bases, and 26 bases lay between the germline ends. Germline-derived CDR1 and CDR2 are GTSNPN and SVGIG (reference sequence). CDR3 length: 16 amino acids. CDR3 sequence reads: CAWSNPWQGESSWQYF. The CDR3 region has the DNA TGTGCCTGGAGTAATCCCTGGCAGGGTGAATCAAGTTGGCAGTACTTC.

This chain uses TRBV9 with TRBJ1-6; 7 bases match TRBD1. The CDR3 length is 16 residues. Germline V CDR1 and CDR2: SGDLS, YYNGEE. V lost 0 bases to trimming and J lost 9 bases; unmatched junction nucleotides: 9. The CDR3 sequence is CASSVEIGQDFSPLHF. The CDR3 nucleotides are TGTGCCAGCAGCGTAGAAATTGGACAGGACTTTTCACCCCTCCACTTT.

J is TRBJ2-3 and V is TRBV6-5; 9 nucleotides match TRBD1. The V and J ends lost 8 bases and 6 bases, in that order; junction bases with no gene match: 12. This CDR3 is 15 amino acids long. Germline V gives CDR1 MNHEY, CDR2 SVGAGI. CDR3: CASPGGDRDGDTQYF. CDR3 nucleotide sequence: TGTGCCAGCCCAGGCGGGGACAGGGATGGGGATACGCAGTATTTT.

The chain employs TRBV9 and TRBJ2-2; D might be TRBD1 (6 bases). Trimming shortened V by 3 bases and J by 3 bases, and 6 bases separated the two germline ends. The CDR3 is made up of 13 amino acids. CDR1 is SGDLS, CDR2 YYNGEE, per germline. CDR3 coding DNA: TGTGCCAGCAGCGGGACAGACACCGGGGAGCTGTTTTTT. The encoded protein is CASSGTDTGELFF.

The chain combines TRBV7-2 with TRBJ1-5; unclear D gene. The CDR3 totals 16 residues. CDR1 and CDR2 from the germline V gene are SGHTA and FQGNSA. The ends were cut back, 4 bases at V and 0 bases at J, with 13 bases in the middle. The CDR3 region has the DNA TGTGCCAGCAGCTCTCGACGAGAGGGTAGCAATCAGCCCCAGCATTTT. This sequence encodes CASSSRREGSNQPQHF.

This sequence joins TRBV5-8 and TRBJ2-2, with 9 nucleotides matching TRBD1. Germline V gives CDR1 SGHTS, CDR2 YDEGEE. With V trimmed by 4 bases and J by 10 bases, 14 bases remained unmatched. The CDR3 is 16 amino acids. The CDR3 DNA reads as TGTGCCAGCAGCCCTGCCGGGACAGGGTGGTTTGAGGAGCTGTTTTTT. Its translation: CASSPAGTGWFEELFF.

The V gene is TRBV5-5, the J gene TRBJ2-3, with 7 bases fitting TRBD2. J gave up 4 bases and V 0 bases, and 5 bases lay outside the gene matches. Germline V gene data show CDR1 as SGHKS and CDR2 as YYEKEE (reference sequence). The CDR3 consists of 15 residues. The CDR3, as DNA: TGTGCCAGCAGCTTGGTGCGGGGGTCGGCAGATACGCAGTATTTT. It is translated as CASSLVRGSADTQYF.

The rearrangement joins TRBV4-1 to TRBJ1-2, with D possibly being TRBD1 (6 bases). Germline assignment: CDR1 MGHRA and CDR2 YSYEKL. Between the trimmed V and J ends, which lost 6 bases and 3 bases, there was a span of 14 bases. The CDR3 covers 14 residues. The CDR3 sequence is CASRPGQQDYGYTF. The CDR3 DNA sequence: TGCGCCAGCAGACCCGGACAGCAGGACTATGGCTACACCTTC.

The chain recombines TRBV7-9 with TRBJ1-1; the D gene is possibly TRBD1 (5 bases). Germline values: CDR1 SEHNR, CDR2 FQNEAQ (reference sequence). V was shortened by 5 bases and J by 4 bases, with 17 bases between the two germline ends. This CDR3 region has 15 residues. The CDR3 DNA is TGTGCCAGCAGCCAATCAGGGCCATCGGGCACTGAAGCTTTCTTT. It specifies CASSQSGPSGTEAFF.

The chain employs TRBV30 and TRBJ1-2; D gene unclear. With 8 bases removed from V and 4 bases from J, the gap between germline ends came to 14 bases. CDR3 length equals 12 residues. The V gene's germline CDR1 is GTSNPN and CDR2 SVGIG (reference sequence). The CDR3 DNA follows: TGTGCCGACATCTGTTGGTGCTATGGCTACACCTTC. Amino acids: CADICWCYGYTF.

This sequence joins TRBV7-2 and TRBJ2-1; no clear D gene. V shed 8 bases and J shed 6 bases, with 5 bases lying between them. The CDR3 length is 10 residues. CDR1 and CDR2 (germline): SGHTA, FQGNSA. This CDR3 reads CASGLNEQFF. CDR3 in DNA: TGTGCCAGCGGGCTCAATGAGCAGTTCTTC.

CDR3 bases: TGTGCCAGCAGCCCCAGGACAGAGGTCACCTACGAGCAGTACTTC. The encoded protein is CASSPRTEVTYEQYF. The V gene is TRBV7-2, the J gene TRBJ2-7, with D maybe TRBD1 (6 bases). The V gene's germline CDR1 is SGHTA and CDR2 FQGNSA. V was pared by 5 bases and J by 2 bases, with 16 bases between. The CDR3 totals 15 residues.

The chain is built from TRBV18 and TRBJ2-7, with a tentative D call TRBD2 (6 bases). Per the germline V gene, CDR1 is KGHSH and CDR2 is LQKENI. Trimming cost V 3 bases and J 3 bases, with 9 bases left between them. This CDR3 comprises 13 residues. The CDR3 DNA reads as TGTGCCAGCTCACCGGGGACTGTCTACGAGCAGTACTTC. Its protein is CASSPGTVYEQYF.